The entry below describes one T cell receptor beta chain. The sample belongs to a study of blood T cell repertoires in COVID-19. Patients from Seattle were sampled longitudinally, starting during active infection. Trimming removed 0 bases from V and 2 bases from J, with 9 bases in between. This CDR3 spans 15 amino acids. The germline CDR1 and CDR2 sequences are SGHTS and YDEGEE. Original processing notes: Quantification of nucleated cells was approximated via reference gene primer amplification. Produced via immunoSEQ multiplex PCR; TCRdb's table is partial and in-frame only. V and J calls and clone size are copied from that table; D and trimming were computed from the DNA. Among some 80,000 clones, about 78% were seen once, and the ten largest hold approximately 40%.

The rearrangement uses TRBV5-8 and TRBJ1-5; D ambiguous. The clonotype was recovered from a man in his sixties with COVID-19, enrolled during active disease. The sequenced material came from peripheral blood. CDR3 region: CASSLGLRGNQPQHF. The DNA for the CDR3 is TGTGCCAGCAGCTTGGGTCTGAGAGGCAATCAGCCCCAGCATTTT.